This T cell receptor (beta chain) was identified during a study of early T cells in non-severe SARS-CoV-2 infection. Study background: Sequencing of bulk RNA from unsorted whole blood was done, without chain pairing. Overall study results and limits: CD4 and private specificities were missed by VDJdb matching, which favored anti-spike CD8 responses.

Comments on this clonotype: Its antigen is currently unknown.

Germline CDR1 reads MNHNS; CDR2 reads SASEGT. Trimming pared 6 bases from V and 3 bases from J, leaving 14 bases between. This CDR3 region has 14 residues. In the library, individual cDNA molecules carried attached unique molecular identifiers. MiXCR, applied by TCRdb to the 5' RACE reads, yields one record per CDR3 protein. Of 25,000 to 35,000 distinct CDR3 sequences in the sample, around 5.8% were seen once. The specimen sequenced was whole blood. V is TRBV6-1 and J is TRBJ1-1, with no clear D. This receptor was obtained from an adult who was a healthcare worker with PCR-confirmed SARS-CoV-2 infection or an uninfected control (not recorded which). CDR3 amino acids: CASRVTLGDTEAFF. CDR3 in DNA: TGTGCCAGCAGGGTTACATTGGGAGACACTGAAGCTTTCTTT.